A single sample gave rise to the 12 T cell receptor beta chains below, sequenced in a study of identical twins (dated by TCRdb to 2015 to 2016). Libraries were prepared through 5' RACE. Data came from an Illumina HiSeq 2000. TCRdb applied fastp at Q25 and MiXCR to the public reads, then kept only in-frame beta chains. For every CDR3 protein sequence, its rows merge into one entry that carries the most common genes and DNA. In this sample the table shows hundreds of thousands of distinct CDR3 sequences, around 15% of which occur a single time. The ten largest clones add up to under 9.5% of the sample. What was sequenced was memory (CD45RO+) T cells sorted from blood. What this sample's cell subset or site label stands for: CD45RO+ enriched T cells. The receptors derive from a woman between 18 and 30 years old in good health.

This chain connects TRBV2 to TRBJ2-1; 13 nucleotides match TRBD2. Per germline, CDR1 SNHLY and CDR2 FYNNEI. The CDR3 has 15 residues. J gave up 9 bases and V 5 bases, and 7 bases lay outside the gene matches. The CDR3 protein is CASSSRGLAGAEQFF. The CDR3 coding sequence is TGTGCCAGCAGTTCACGAGGACTAGCGGGAGCTGAGCAGTTCTTC.

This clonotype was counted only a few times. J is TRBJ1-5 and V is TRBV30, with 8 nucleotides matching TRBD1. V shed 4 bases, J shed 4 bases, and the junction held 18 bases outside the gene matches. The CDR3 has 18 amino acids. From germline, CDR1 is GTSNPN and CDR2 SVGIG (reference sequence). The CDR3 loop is CAWTPYFSGTGRNQPQHF. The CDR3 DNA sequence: TGTGCCTGGACCCCTTATTTTTCGGGGACAGGAAGAAATCAGCCCCAGCATTTT.

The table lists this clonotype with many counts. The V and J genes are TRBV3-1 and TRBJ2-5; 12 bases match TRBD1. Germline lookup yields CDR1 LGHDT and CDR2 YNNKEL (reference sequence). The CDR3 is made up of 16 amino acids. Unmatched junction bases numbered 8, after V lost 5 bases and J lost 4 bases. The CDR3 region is CASSDRDRGRGETQYF. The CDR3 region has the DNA TGTGCCAGCAGCGACCGGGACAGGGGGCGCGGAGAGACCCAGTACTTC.

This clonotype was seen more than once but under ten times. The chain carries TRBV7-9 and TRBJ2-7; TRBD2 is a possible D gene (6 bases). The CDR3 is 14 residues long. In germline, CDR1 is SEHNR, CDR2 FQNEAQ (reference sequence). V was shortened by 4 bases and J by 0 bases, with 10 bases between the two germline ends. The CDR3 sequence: CASSYHGSSYEQYF. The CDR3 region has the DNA TGTGCCAGCAGCTACCACGGGAGCTCCTACGAGCAGTACTTC.

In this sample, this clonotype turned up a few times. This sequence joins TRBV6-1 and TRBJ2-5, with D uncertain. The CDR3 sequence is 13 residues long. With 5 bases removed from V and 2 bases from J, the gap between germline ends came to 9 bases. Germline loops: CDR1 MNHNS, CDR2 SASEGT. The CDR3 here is CASSKRRQETQYF. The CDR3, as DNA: TGTGCCAGCAGTAAACGACGGCAAGAGACCCAGTACTTC.

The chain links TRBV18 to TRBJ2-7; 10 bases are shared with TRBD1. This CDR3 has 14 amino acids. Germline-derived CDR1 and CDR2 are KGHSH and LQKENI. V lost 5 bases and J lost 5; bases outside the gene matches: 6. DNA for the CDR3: TGTGCCAGCTCAAGACAGGGGGCGAACGACGAGCAGTACTTC. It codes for CASSRQGANDEQYF.

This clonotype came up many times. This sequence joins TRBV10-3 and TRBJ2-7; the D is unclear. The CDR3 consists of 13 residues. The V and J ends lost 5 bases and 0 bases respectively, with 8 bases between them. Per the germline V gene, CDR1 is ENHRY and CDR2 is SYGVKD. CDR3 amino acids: CAISSTDSYEQYF. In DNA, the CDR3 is TGTGCCATCAGTTCGACGGACTCCTACGAGCAGTACTTC.

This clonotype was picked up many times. As DNA, the CDR3 is TGTGCCAGCACCACATCGAGGAGTGCCAATCAGCCCCAGCATTTT. Protein: CASTTSRSANQPQHF. This chain uses TRBV12-3 or TRBV12-4 with TRBJ1-5, with unresolved D. This CDR3 has 15 residues. The V end lost 7 bases, the J end lost 3 bases, and 16 bases lay between the germline ends.

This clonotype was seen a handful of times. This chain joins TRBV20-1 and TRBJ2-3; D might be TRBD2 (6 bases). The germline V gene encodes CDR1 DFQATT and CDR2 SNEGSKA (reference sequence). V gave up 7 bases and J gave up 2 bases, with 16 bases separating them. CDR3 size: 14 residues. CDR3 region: CSGLREPYTDTQYF. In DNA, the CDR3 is TGCAGTGGATTACGGGAGCCCTACACAGATACGCAGTATTTT.

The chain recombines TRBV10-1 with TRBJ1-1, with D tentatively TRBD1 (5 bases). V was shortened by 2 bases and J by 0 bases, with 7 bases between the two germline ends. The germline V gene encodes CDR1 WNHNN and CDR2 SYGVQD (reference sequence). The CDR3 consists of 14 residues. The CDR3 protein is CASSEPGVNTEAFF. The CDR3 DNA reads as TGCGCCAGCAGTGAGCCGGGGGTGAACACTGAAGCTTTCTTT.

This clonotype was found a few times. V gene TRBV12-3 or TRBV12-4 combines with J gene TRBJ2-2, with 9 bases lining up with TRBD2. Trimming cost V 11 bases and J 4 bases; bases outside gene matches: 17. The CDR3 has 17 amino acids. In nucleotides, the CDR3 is TGTGCCTTCAGTTTAGCCCTCCCAGCGGGGGGCACCGGGGAGCTGTTTTTT. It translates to CAFSLALPAGGTGELFF.

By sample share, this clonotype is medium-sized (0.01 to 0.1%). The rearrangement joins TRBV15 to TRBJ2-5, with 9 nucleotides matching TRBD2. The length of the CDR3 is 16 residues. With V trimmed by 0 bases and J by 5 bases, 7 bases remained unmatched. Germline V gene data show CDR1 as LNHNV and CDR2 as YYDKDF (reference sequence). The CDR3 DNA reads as TGTGCCACCAGCAGAGATAGGGGCGGGGGGGATGAGACCCAGTACTTC. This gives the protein CATSRDRGGGDETQYF.